A selection of T cell receptor beta chains follows, all from one sample in a study of multiple sclerosis patients with progressive multifocal leukoencephalopathy. Profiling relied on immunoSEQ multiplex PCR, and the TCRdb table lists in-frame clones only, not all of them. Among roughly 31,000 clones listed, roughly 90% were seen once. The specimen was PBMCs. All receptors come from a human donor with multiple sclerosis. Both conserved end residues are trimmed from each CDR3.

J gene: TRBJ2-1; V gene: TRBV19; CDR3 protein: ASSVGLAGYNEQF
J gene: TRBJ2-6; V gene: TRBV27; CDR3 protein: ASSLPSSGANVLT
J gene: TRBJ1-1; V gene: TRBV15; CDR3 protein: ATSRDLHSNTEAF
J gene: TRBJ1-2; V gene: TRBV9; CDR3 protein: ASSADPSSTYGYT
J gene: TRBJ1-1; V gene: TRBV27; CDR3 protein: ASSPGILMNTEAF
J gene: -; V gene: TRBV12-5; CDR3 protein: ASGLVAGYEQY
J gene: TRBJ2-2; V gene: TRBV2; CDR3 protein: ASSFRGFTGELF
J gene: TRBJ1-1; V gene: TRBV18; CDR3 protein: ASSPLSSNTEAF
J gene: TRBJ2-1; V gene: TRBV15; CDR3 protein: ATSRGQGEPGGNEQF
J gene: TRBJ2-7; V gene: TRBV28; CDR3 protein: ASSQKGYEQY
J gene: TRBJ1-1; V gene: TRBV29-1; CDR3 protein: SGGTSPTEAF
J gene: TRBJ2-1; V gene: TRBV7-3; CDR3 protein: ASSLAGTGGSNEQF
J gene: TRBJ2-2; V gene: TRBV6-1; CDR3 protein: ASTAQGWRTGELF
J gene: TRBJ2-1; V gene: TRBV11-2; CDR3 protein: ASSLIHNEQF
J gene: -; V gene: TRBV11-2; CDR3 protein: ASSPSGGSYEQY
J gene: TRBJ1-2; V gene: TRBV6-1; CDR3 protein: ASSPGTGVGGYT
J gene: TRBJ2-2; V gene: TRBV7-2; CDR3 protein: ASSSGTSGMGELF
J gene: TRBJ1-1; V gene: TRBV4-2; CDR3 protein: ASSQDAPGQGGYTEAF
J gene: TRBJ2-3; V gene: TRBV27; CDR3 protein: ASSSQTVEGTDTQY
J gene: TRBJ2-7; V gene: TRBV7-2; CDR3 protein: ASSGRTGNEQY